This TCR beta chain was documented in a study of cytotoxic CD8 clonotypes in ibrutinib-treated CLL. The wider study: Productive templates per sample averaged 255,043; productive rearrangements, just under 95,000. Study results and caveats: There were few public clonotypes, and on treatment they contracted or stayed stable. Different sampling times were used for sustained-remission and progressing patients.

Measured with immunoSEQ multiplex PCR; TCRdb has only the in-frame clones, and not every one. Of 110,000 to 150,000 clones detected, 70% to 80% appear once; the ten largest clones hold approximately 27%. Notes on this clone: Its antigen is not identified.

Sequenced here: PBMCs, sampled after 12 months of ibrutinib treatment. The TCR was taken from a human donor with chronic lymphocytic leukemia.

The chain's CDR3 is CAWKNQLRGIQYF. The CDR3 DNA is TGTGCCTGGAAAAATCAGCTGAGGGGCATTCAGTACTTC. The V call is TRBV30, the J call TRBJ2-4; possibly TRBD1 or TRBD2 for D (5 bases each). CDR1 and CDR2 from the germline V gene are GTSNPN and SVGIG (reference sequence). CDR3 length: 13 residues. With 4 bases removed from V and 9 bases from J, the gap between germline ends came to 16 bases.